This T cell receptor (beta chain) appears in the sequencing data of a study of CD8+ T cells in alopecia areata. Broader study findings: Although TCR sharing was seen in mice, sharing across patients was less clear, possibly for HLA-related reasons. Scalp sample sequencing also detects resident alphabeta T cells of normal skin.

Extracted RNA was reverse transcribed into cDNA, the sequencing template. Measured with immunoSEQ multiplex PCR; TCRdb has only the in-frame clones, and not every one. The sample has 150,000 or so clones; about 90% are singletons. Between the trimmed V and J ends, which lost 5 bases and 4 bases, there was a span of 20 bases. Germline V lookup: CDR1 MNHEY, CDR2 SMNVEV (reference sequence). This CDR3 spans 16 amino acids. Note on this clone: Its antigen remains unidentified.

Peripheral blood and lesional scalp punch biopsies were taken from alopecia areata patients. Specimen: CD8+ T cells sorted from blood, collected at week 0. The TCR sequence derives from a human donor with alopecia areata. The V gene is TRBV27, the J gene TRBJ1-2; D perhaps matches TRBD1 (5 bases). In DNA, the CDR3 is TGTGCCAGCAGTCCCCCGGGGGGAAGCTACACCTATGGCTACACCTTC. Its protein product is CASSPPGGSYTYGYTF.